Following are 3 T cell receptor beta chains from one sample sequenced in a study of glioma-infiltrating T cells (dated by TCRdb to 2016 to 2018). Sequencing instrument: Illumina MiSeq. The iRepertoire nested amplicon-rescue multiplex PCR (arm-PCR) platform was used to amplify TCR alpha and beta CDR3 regions from RNA. The public reads were quality trimmed at Q25 with fastp and then assembled into clones with MiXCR by TCRdb, keeping productive beta chains. Duplicate CDR3 protein sequences are folded into a single record with the most common DNA and genes. Within this sample are some 90,000 distinct CDR3 sequences, with roughly 40% of them counted one time only. The top ten clonotypes cover approximately 38% of the sample. Sequencing used glioma tissue, nonneoplastic brain tissue, or PBMCs (not recorded which). These receptors were collected from a human donor with low-grade glioma or glioblastoma, undergoing nonglioma brain surgery, or in good health (not recorded which).

There are many counts of this clonotype. CDR3 nucleotide sequence: TGTGCCAGCAGTCGGACAGGGAGCAATCAGCCCCAGCATTTT. Protein: CASSRTGSNQPQHF. The gene calls are TRBV12-3 or TRBV12-4 and TRBJ1-5, with 8 bases that match TRBD1. The V and J ends lost 5 bases and 1 base, in that order; junction bases with no gene match: 1. There are 14 residues in the CDR3.

Comments on this clonotype: This likely comes from a read error, as the CDR3 has no conserved phenylalanine or tryptophan at its end. This chain links TRBV3-1 with TRBJ1-5; D is uncertain. Germline V CDR1 and CDR2: LGHDT, YNNKEL (reference sequence). The CDR3 runs to 15 residues. CDR3 amino acids: CSSSPQSGDNQPQHL. Here the CDR3 DNA reads TGTTCCAGCAGCCCCCAGTCTGGGGACAATCAGCCCCAGCATTTA.

The table lists this clonotype with many counts. The rearrangement joins TRBV15 to TRBJ2-1; D is perhaps TRBD2 (6 bases). The CDR3 extends over 14 amino acids. Between the trimmed V and J ends, which lost 4 bases and 8 bases, there was a span of 15 bases. Germline V gene sequence: CDR1 LNHNV, CDR2 YYDKDF (reference sequence). The CDR3 is CATSKPTAGHEQFF. The CDR3 bases are TGTGCCACCAGCAAACCGACGGCGGGACATGAGCAGTTCTTC.